Presented here are 19 T cell receptor beta chains from one specimen sequenced in a study of control samples from healthy donors and cancer patients. Using immunoSEQ multiplex PCR, the repertoire was profiled, and TCRdb retains in-frame clones only, with some absent. This sample has roughly 94,000 clones, with approximately 84% found just once. Specimen: PBMCs. These receptors came from a man aged 65 to 79 with lung cancer.

CDR3 DNA: TGTGCCAGCAGTGAAAGGCTAGGGGGATCAGCGCAGTATTTT. Amino acid sequence: CASSERLGGSAQYF. This chain connects TRBV6-4 to TRBJ2-3, with a weak D call TRBD1 (6 bases). V was clipped by 3 bases and J by 10 bases, with 17 bases between them. The CDR3 length is 14 residues. Germline values: CDR1 MRHNA, CDR2 SNTAGT.

The gene calls are TRBV7-9 and TRBJ2-2; 7 bases align to TRBD1. Germline values: CDR1 SEHNR, CDR2 FQNEAQ (reference sequence). The CDR3 runs to 17 residues. The V segment lost 4 bases and the J segment 4 bases; nucleotides outside the gene matches: 12. The CDR3 spells CASSSWDRVPGTGELFF. CDR3 in DNA: TGTGCCAGCAGCTCGTGGGACAGAGTCCCGGGCACCGGGGAGCTGTTTTTT.

J is TRBJ2-1 and V is TRBV2; 12 bases align to TRBD2. Germline CDR1 and CDR2: SNHLY and FYNNEI. With V trimmed by 6 bases and J by 5 bases, 2 bases remained unmatched. The CDR3 contains 14 residues. CDR3 loop: CASRGLAGHNEQFF. In DNA form, the CDR3 reads TGTGCCAGCAGAGGACTAGCGGGGCACAATGAGCAGTTCTTC.

The V and J genes are TRBV10-2 and TRBJ2-5; D possibly corresponds to TRBD1 (7 bases). Per the germline V gene, CDR1 is WSHSY and CDR2 is SAAADI. The CDR3 spans 14 residues. V shed 6 bases and J shed 5 bases, with 16 bases lying between them. CDR3: CASSQGGTWETQYF. CDR3 DNA sequence: TGCGCCAGCAGCCAGGGGGGCACCTGGGAGACCCAGTACTTC.

The chain has TRBV2 and TRBJ2-7; 7 bases line up with TRBD1. This CDR3 has 13 amino acids. J lost 2 bases, V lost 8 bases, and 6 bases had no gene match. In germline, CDR1 is SNHLY, CDR2 FYNNEI. CDR3 bases: TGTGCCAGCGGGACGACAGGGCCCTACGAGCAGTACTTC. This translates into CASGTTGPYEQYF.

The chain is built from TRBV12-5 and TRBJ1-3; 9 bases line up with TRBD1. The CDR3 sequence is 16 residues long. Losses at the gene ends were 0 bases for V and 0 bases for J; bases not matched to a gene: 0. From germline, CDR1 is LGHNT and CDR2 FRNRAP. The chain's CDR3 is CASGLVDRGSGNTIYF. For the CDR3, the DNA is TGTGCTAGTGGTTTGGTGGACAGGGGCTCTGGAAACACCATATATTTT.

This clone was observed a handful of times. This chain joins TRBV7-2 and TRBJ2-2; 7 bases fit TRBD2. Germline trimming cut 2 bases from V and 5 bases from J; bases unmatched to any gene: 2. This CDR3 contains 14 residues. Germline V gene data show CDR1 as SGHTA and CDR2 as FQGNSA. In DNA form, the CDR3 reads TGTGCCAGCAGCTTAAGAGCGGGGACCGGGGAGCTGTTTTTT. Its protein product is CASSLRAGTGELFF.

J is TRBJ2-2 and V is TRBV19; D is unresolved. Looked up from germline, CDR1 is LNHDA and CDR2 is SQIVND (reference sequence). The CDR3 covers 14 residues. The V end lost 5 bases, the J end lost 0 bases, and 7 bases lay between the germline ends. In DNA, the CDR3 is TGTGCCAGTAGTTTGTACACGAACACCGGGGAGCTGTTTTTT. Its translation: CASSLYTNTGELFF.

This chain uses TRBV5-1 with TRBJ2-1, with TRBD1 matching over 8 bases. Germline CDR1 SGHRS, CDR2 YFSETQ. V lost 4 bases to trimming and J lost 2 bases; unmatched junction nucleotides: 8. CDR3 size: 16 residues. The CDR3 loop reads CASSLMTGATYNEQFF. The CDR3 coding sequence is TGCGCCAGCAGCCTTATGACAGGGGCGACCTACAATGAGCAGTTCTTC.

The chain employs TRBV6-5 and TRBJ2-1, with TRBD1 identical over 9 bases. Germline values: CDR1 MNHEY, CDR2 SVGAGI. The CDR3 is made up of 16 amino acids. V dropped 2 bases and J dropped 2; count of bases not matched to a gene: 4. CDR3 residues: CASSYADRGTYNEQFF. CDR3 in DNA: TGTGCCAGCAGTTACGCCGACAGGGGGACCTACAATGAGCAGTTCTTC.

CDR3 DNA: TGTGCCACCAGTGCGCTTCGAGAAGCTTTCTTT. This translates into CATSALREAFF. The chain carries TRBV24-1 and TRBJ1-1; D not certain. The germline gives CDR1 KGHDR, CDR2 SFDVKD. Trimming pared 5 bases from V and 8 bases from J, leaving 8 bases between. The CDR3 length is 11 residues.

The table lists this clone with a few counts. The V and J genes are TRBV6-2 or TRBV6-3 and TRBJ1-3; D not certain. Germline V CDR1 and CDR2: MNHEY, SVGEGT. The CDR3 runs to 16 residues. The germline V and J ends were trimmed by 1 base and 4 bases, with 14 bases remaining between them. In nucleotides, the CDR3 is TGTGCCAGCAGTTACTTGGGGAGCGGAGCAGGAAACACCATATATTTT. Its protein is CASSYLGSGAGNTIYF.

The chain is built from TRBV7-9 and TRBJ1-6; D possibly corresponds to TRBD1 (5 bases). The V end was cut by 2 bases, the J end by 7 bases, with 12 bases between. The CDR3 is 15 residues long. The V gene's germline CDR1 is SEHNR and CDR2 FQNEAQ (reference sequence). The CDR3 sequence is CASSLPAGRNSPLHF. CDR3 sequence (DNA): TGTGCCAGCAGCTTACCGGCAGGGAGGAATTCACCCCTCCACTTT. Full variable domain (missing parts from reference TRBV7-9 and TRBJ1-6): DTGVSQNPRHKITKRGQNVTFRCDPISEHNRLYWYRQTLGQGPEFLTYFQNEAQLEKSRLLSDRFSAERPKGSFSTLEIQRTEQGDSAMYLCASSLPAGRNSPLHFGNGTRLTVT.

The chain has TRBV6-5 and TRBJ1-6; maybe TRBD1 (5 bases). CDR1 and CDR2 from the germline V gene are MNHEY and SVGAGI. Between the trimmed V and J ends, which lost 7 bases and 7 bases, there was a span of 14 bases. CDR3 length equals 14 residues. CDR3 DNA sequence: TGTGCCAGCAATCGGGGCGGAGTGAATTCACCCCTCCACTTT. As protein: CASNRGGVNSPLHF.

This clone showed up just once. V gene TRBV13 combines with J gene TRBJ2-3; no reliable D call. This CDR3 has 12 residues. V dropped 5 bases and J dropped 3 bases, with 6 bases sitting between them. CDR1 PRHDT and CDR2 FYEKMQ come from the germline V gene (reference sequence). CDR3: CASSPVTDTQYF. DNA of the CDR3: TGTGCCAGCAGCCCGGTGACAGATACGCAGTATTTT.

The chain is built from TRBV14 and TRBJ1-5; the D is unclear. This CDR3 comprises 12 residues. Trimming pared 1 base from V and 5 bases from J, leaving 3 bases between. Germline V lookup: CDR1 SGHDN, CDR2 FVKESK. The DNA for the CDR3 is TGTGCCAGCAGCCAAGGGCATCAGCCCCAGCATTTT. It codes for CASSQGHQPQHF.

This clone was counted once. The chain uses TRBV5-1 and TRBJ2-1; the D gene is possibly TRBD2 (6 bases). V was trimmed by 1 base and J by 10 bases, leaving 9 bases between them. This CDR3 is built from 12 residues. Germline V CDR1 and CDR2: SGHRS, YFSETQ. DNA for the CDR3: TGCGCCAGCAGCTTGCGGGGGACCGAGCAGTTCTTC. Residues: CASSLRGTEQFF.

The chain uses TRBV5-1 and TRBJ2-1; 8 positions match TRBD1. Trimming removed 3 bases from V and 4 bases from J; junction bases left unmatched: 9. Germline V CDR1 and CDR2: SGHRS, YFSETQ. This CDR3 has 16 residues. CDR3 sequence: CASSSLQTGVYNEQFF. As DNA, the CDR3 is TGCGCCAGCAGCTCGCTCCAGACAGGGGTTTACAATGAGCAGTTCTTC.

CDR3 amino acids: CASSQGWSGGVGYNEQFF. DNA for the CDR3: TGTGCCAGCAGCCAAGGATGGAGCGGGGGGGTTGGCTACAATGAGCAGTTCTTC. The chain recombines TRBV14 with TRBJ2-1; 10 nucleotides match TRBD2. The CDR3 spans 18 residues. Germline V lookup: CDR1 SGHDN, CDR2 FVKESK. After removal of 1 base from V and 3 bases from J, the junction contained 9 bases not matched to a gene.